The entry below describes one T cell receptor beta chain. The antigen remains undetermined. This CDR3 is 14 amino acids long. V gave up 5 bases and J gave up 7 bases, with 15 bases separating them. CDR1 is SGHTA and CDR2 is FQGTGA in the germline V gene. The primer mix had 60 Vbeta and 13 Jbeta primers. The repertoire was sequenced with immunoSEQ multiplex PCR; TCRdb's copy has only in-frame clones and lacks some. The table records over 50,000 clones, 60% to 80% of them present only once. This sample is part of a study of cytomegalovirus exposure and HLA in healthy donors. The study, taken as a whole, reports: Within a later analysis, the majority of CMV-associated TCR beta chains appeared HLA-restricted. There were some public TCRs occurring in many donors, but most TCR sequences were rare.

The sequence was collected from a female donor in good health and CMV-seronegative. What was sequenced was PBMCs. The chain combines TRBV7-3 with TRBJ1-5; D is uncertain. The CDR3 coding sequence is TGTGCCAGCAGCGGAAGGAGGTTCGGGCAGCCCCAGCATTTT. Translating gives CASSGRRFGQPQHF.